The 26 T cell receptor beta chains reported below all come from one sample, sequenced in a study of blood T cell repertoires in COVID-19. The data were produced by immunoSEQ multiplex PCR, yet TCRdb's version contains in-frame clones alone and is incomplete. The profile covers about 160,000 clones, with approximately 78% appearing a single time and approximately 11% taken by the ten largest. Sample: peripheral blood. These receptors were obtained from a human donor in a cohort sampled during active COVID-19.

The J gene is TRBJ1-1, the V gene TRBV7-2; D unclear. The ends were cut back, 0 bases at V and 0 bases at J, with 5 bases in the middle. CDR1 and CDR2 (germline): SGHTA, FQGNSA. This CDR3 is 14 amino acids long. This CDR3 reads CASSLAMLNTEAFF. CDR3 in DNA: TGTGCCAGCAGCTTAGCCATGTTGAACACTGAAGCTTTCTTT.

In its sample, this clone was seen a few times. The chain carries TRBV6-5 and TRBJ2-1; D is ambiguous. The V end lost 4 bases, the J end lost 0 bases, and 13 bases lay between the germline ends. The CDR3 covers 16 residues. Germline values: CDR1 MNHEY, CDR2 SVGAGI. CDR3 loop: CASSLTPESSYNEQFF. CDR3 coding DNA: TGTGCCAGCAGTTTGACTCCAGAGAGCTCCTACAATGAGCAGTTCTTC.

This clone was counted a few times. This chain links TRBV7-2 with TRBJ1-5; TRBD1 is a possible D gene (6 bases). Trimming shortened V by 5 bases and J by 4 bases, and 12 bases separated the two germline ends. CDR1 SGHTA and CDR2 FQGNSA come from the germline V gene. The length of the CDR3 is 14 residues. In DNA, the CDR3 is TGTGCCAGCAGCCGGAAAAGGGGGAATCAGCCCCAGCATTTT. It encodes CASSRKRGNQPQHF.

The chain uses TRBV7-9 and TRBJ2-7; 7 bases map to TRBD1. The ends lost 5 bases at V and 6 bases at J; junction bases unmatched: 1. Germline assignment: CDR1 SEHNR and CDR2 FQNEAQ (reference sequence). This CDR3 region has 11 residues. CDR3 loop: CASSGDSEQYF. DNA for the CDR3: TGTGCCAGCAGCGGGGACAGCGAGCAGTACTTC.

This sequence joins TRBV10-3 and TRBJ2-7; possible D gene TRBD2, 6 bases. The germline V and J ends were trimmed by 8 bases and 6 bases, with 14 bases remaining between them. This CDR3 has 12 residues. Germline V gene sequence: CDR1 ENHRY, CDR2 SYGVKD. The CDR3 region has the DNA TGTGCCATCGGCCTTCCGGGGGTCGAGCAGTACTTC. Its protein product is CAIGLPGVEQYF.

The CDR3 bases are TGTGCCAGCAGCTTCTACCGAAATAATTCACCCCTCCACTTT. Its translation is CASSFYRNNSPLHF. This chain joins TRBV5-6 and TRBJ1-6, with D hard to call. V was shortened by 2 bases and J by 5 bases, with 8 bases between the two germline ends. The CDR3 is 14 amino acids. Germline CDR1 and CDR2: SGHDT and YYEEEE. Variable domain in full (rest from reference TRBV5-6 and TRBJ1-6): DAGVTQSPTHLIKTRGQQVTLRCSPKSGHDTVSWYQQALGQGPQFIFQYYEEEERQRGNFPDRFSGHQFPNYSSELNVNALLLGDSALYLCASSFYRNNSPLHFGNGTRLTVT.

V gene TRBV10-3 combines with J gene TRBJ2-1, with 9 bases matching TRBD1. Looked up from germline, CDR1 is ENHRY and CDR2 is SYGVKD. The CDR3 consists of 16 residues. V trimming: 2 bases; J trimming: 5 bases; junction bases outside the gene matches: 7. CDR3 amino acids: CAISEPGTGSDNEQFF. CDR3 nucleotides: TGTGCCATCAGTGAGCCTGGGACAGGGAGTGACAATGAGCAGTTCTTC.

This chain joins TRBV27 and TRBJ1-2; maybe TRBD1 (6 bases). The CDR3 is 12 amino acids. V gave up 6 bases and J gave up 10 bases, with 15 bases separating them. Germline V gene sequence: CDR1 MNHEY, CDR2 SMNVEV (reference sequence). The CDR3 DNA reads as TGTGCCAGCAGCTCGACAGGAACTTACTACACCTTC. Its translation is CASSSTGTYYTF.

The genes are TRBV2 and TRBJ1-1, with 9 bases fitting TRBD1. With V trimmed by 8 bases and J by 4 bases, 11 bases remained unmatched. The germline V gene encodes CDR1 SNHLY and CDR2 FYNNEI. The CDR3 runs 15 residues. CDR3 in amino acids: CASQGQGRVGTEAFF. CDR3 DNA sequence: TGTGCCAGCCAAGGACAGGGGAGGGTCGGCACTGAAGCTTTCTTT.

This clone was recorded once. The CDR3 reads CASRSGTGADTQYF. The CDR3 DNA sequence: TGTGCCAGCAGGAGCGGGACAGGGGCAGATACGCAGTATTTT. The chain links TRBV6-5 to TRBJ2-3; 10 positions agree with TRBD1. The CDR3 runs to 14 residues. Germline CDR1 reads MNHEY; CDR2 reads SVGAGI. With 6 bases clipped from V and 4 bases from J, the junction kept 4 bases outside the gene matches.

The chain links TRBV12-3 or TRBV12-4 to TRBJ1-2; unclear D gene. There are 13 residues in the CDR3. Trimming left V 4 bases short and J 4 bases short, with 10 bases between. The CDR3 is CASSSSTGYGYTF. CDR3 DNA sequence: TGTGCCAGCAGTTCGAGCACGGGCTATGGCTACACCTTC.

CDR3 nucleotides: TGCGCCAGCAGCTACGGACAGAACACTGAAGCTTTCTTT. Translating it yields CASSYGQNTEAFF. V and J are TRBV5-1 and TRBJ1-1, with D possibly being TRBD1 (5 bases). Germline CDR1 reads SGHRS; CDR2 reads YFSETQ. The CDR3 has 13 residues. The ends were cut back, 3 bases at V and 1 base at J, with 7 bases in the middle.

This clone has only a few counts. The CDR3 loop is CASSRQGEETQYF. The CDR3 nucleotides are TGTGCCAGCAGCCGACAGGGAGAAGAGACCCAGTACTTC. V is TRBV21-1 and J is TRBJ2-5; no DNA check was done on the table's D call, TRBD1. TRBV21-1 is a documented pseudogene. The CDR3 runs 13 residues.

The chain is built from TRBV27 and TRBJ1-5; D is possibly TRBD1 (6 bases). V lost 6 bases and J 3 bases, leaving 15 bases between the germline ends. Germline V gives CDR1 MNHEY, CDR2 SMNVEV (reference sequence). The CDR3 runs to 15 residues. CDR3 amino acids: CASRSSGVLNQPQHF. CDR3 bases: TGTGCCAGCAGATCATCAGGGGTTCTCAATCAGCCCCAGCATTTT.

The chain couples TRBV11-2 to TRBJ2-2; 9 bases map to TRBD1. The CDR3 totals 16 residues. Germline-derived CDR1 and CDR2 are SGHAT and FQNNGV. V trimming: 4 bases; J trimming: 6 bases; junction bases outside the gene matches: 9. The DNA of the CDR3 is TGTGCCAGCAGCTATAGGGGACAGGGATGGGCCGGGGAGCTGTTTTTT. Amino acid sequence: CASSYRGQGWAGELFF.

V gene TRBV6-2 or TRBV6-3 combines with J gene TRBJ2-3; TRBD2 matches 7 bases. Germline trimming cut 2 bases from V and 3 bases from J; bases unmatched to any gene: 8. The CDR3 is 16 amino acids. Looked up from germline, CDR1 is MNHEY and CDR2 is SVGEGT. The CDR3 region is CASSYGGRELTDTQYF. The CDR3 coding sequence is TGTGCCAGCAGTTACGGCGGGCGGGAGCTAACAGATACGCAGTATTTT.

The chain carries TRBV3-1 (or the pseudogene TRBV3-2) and TRBJ1-6; 7 nucleotides match TRBD1. V was clipped by 1 base and J by 8 bases; unmatched bases: 8. Germline assignment: CDR1 LGHDT and CDR2 YNNKEL (reference sequence). The CDR3 sequence is 16 residues long. This chain's CDR3 is CASSQVRGGRDSPLHF. The CDR3 nucleotides are TGTGCCAGCAGCCAAGTTCGAGGGGGCAGAGATTCACCCCTCCACTTT.

The rearrangement links TRBV27 to TRBJ1-2; the D gene is possibly TRBD1 (5 bases). CDR1 is MNHEY, CDR2 SMNVEV, per germline (reference sequence). Trimming left V 6 bases short and J 4 bases short, with 12 bases between. The CDR3 runs 13 residues. In DNA form, the CDR3 reads TGTGCCAGCAGCCTTCCGGGGGGCTATGGCTACACCTTC. Its protein is CASSLPGGYGYTF.

The V gene is TRBV19, the J gene TRBJ1-5, with D uncertain. The CDR3 length is 14 residues. Germline loops: CDR1 LNHDA, CDR2 SQIVND (reference sequence). Trimming shortened V by 3 bases and J by 6 bases, and 12 bases separated the two germline ends. The CDR3 loop is CASSINSNPQPQHF. The CDR3 DNA reads TGTGCCAGTAGTATTAACAGCAACCCTCAGCCCCAGCATTTT.

This clone was observed a single time. This chain uses TRBV2 with TRBJ2-7; D may be TRBD1 (5 bases). The CDR3 extends over 12 amino acids. The ends were cut back, 6 bases at V and 1 base at J, with 7 bases in the middle. The germline gives CDR1 SNHLY, CDR2 FYNNEI. DNA of the CDR3: TGTGCCAGCAGACAGGATTCCTACGAGCAGTACTTC. Its protein is CASRQDSYEQYF.

This clone is a singleton in its sample. V gene TRBV12-3 or TRBV12-4 combines with J gene TRBJ1-1, with D uncertain. This CDR3 has 13 residues. V lost 1 base and J 1 base, leaving 4 bases between the germline ends. This CDR3 reads CASSLGANTEAFF. In DNA form, the CDR3 reads TGTGCCAGCAGTTTAGGGGCGAACACTGAAGCTTTCTTT.

The chain has TRBV6-4 and TRBJ2-7; 9 positions agree with TRBD2. This CDR3 comprises 16 residues. Per the germline V gene, CDR1 is MRHNA and CDR2 is SNTAGT. The V segment lost 0 bases and the J segment 1 base; nucleotides outside the gene matches: 4. The CDR3: CASSDSWREGSYEQYF. CDR3 DNA sequence: TGTGCCAGCAGTGACTCTTGGCGGGAGGGTTCCTACGAGCAGTACTTC.

This chain connects TRBV5-1 to TRBJ2-3, with no clear D. V dropped 0 bases and J dropped 3 bases, with 8 bases sitting between them. The germline V gene encodes CDR1 SGHRS and CDR2 YFSETQ. This CDR3 region has 14 residues. CDR3 region: CASSLDSDTDTQYF. In DNA, the CDR3 is TGCGCCAGCAGCTTGGATTCAGATACAGATACGCAGTATTTT.

The chain combines TRBV14 with TRBJ2-1; D not resolved. Trimming removed 0 bases from V and 8 bases from J, with 11 bases in between. In germline, CDR1 is SGHDN, CDR2 FVKESK. The CDR3 consists of 14 residues. The CDR3: CASSQEHTLDEQFF. CDR3 nucleotide sequence: TGTGCCAGCAGCCAAGAACACACCCTGGATGAGCAGTTCTTC. Full variable domain (rest looked up from reference TRBV14 and TRBJ2-1): EAGVTQFPSHSVIEKGQTVTLRCDPISGHDNLYWYRRVMGKEIKFLLHFVKESKQDESGMPNNRFLAERTGGTYSTLKVQPAELEDSGVYFCASSQEHTLDEQFFGPGTRLTVL.

The rearrangement uses TRBV6-1 and TRBJ2-7; no clear D. The CDR3 is 14 amino acids. Trimming stripped 2 bases from V and 6 bases from J, with 14 bases between. In germline, CDR1 is MNHNS, CDR2 SASEGT. In nucleotides, the CDR3 is TGTGCCAGCAGTGAAATCGGTTTGCCGAGCGAGCAGTACTTC. Amino acid sequence: CASSEIGLPSEQYF.

The chain couples TRBV9 to TRBJ1-2; a possible D gene is TRBD1 (5 bases). V dropped 2 bases and J dropped 8 bases, with 16 bases sitting between them. CDR3 length: 14 amino acids. Germline V gene data show CDR1 as SGDLS and CDR2 as YYNGEE. CDR3 residues: CASSVADKSNGYTF. The CDR3 bases are TGTGCCAGCAGCGTTGCGGACAAGTCGAACGGCTACACCTTC.